This T cell receptor (beta chain) was found in a study of blood T cell repertoires in COVID-19. Only in-frame clones appear in the TCRdb table, and some are missing; sequencing was by immunoSEQ multiplex PCR. Of about 210,000 clones listed, 75% to 85% are singletons. Recruited during active infection, patients (from Seattle) were subsequently followed longitudinally. The specimen was peripheral blood. The receptor comes from a man aged 50 to 60 with COVID-19, enrolled during active disease.

Here the CDR3 DNA reads TGTGCCGTCCTCACCGGGACATTGAACACTGAAGCTTTCTTT. Residues: CAVLTGTLNTEAFF. The rearrangement uses TRBV28 and TRBJ1-1, with a weak D call TRBD1 (6 bases). Germline-derived CDR1 and CDR2 are MDHEN and SYDVKM. The CDR3 consists of 14 residues. Trimming took 11 bases from V and 0 from J, leaving 16 bases between them. Combining the CDR3 with reference TRBV28 and TRBJ1-1 gives the whole variable domain DVKVTQSSRYLVKRTGEKVFLECVQDMDHENMFWYRQDPGLGLRLIYFSYDVKMKEKGDIPEGYSVSREKKERFSLILESASTNQTSMYLCAVLTGTLNTEAFFGQGTRLTVV.